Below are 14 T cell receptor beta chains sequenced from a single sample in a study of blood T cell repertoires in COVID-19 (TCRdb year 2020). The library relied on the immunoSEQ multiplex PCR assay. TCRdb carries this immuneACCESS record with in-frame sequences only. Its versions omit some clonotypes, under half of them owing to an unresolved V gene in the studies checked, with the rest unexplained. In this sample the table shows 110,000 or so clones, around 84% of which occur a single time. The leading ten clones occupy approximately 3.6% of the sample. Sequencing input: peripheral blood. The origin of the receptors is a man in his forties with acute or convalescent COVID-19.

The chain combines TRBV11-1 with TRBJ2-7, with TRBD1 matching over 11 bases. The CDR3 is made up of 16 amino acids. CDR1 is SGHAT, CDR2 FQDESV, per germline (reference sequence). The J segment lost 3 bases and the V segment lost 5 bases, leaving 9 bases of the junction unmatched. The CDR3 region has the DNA TGTGCCAGCAGCCAGAGTCACGGGACAGGGGGCTACGAGCAGTACTTC. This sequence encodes CASSQSHGTGGYEQYF.

As DNA, the CDR3 is TGTGCCAGCAGTTATCGGTCGGGACTGTCCTACGAGCAGTACTTC. This codes for CASSYRSGLSYEQYF. The chain links TRBV6-2 or TRBV6-3 to TRBJ2-7, with D possibly TRBD2 on 6 matching bases. This CDR3 is 15 amino acids long. Germline lookup yields CDR1 MNHEY and CDR2 SVGEGT. Trimming removed 3 bases at V and 1 base at J, with 13 bases between.

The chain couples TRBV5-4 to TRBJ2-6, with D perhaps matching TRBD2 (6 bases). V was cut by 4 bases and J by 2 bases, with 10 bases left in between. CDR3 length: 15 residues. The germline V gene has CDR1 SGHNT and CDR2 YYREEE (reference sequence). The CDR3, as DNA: TGTGCCAGCAGCCCCGGGGGACCTGGGGCCAACGTCCTGACTTTC. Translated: CASSPGGPGANVLTF.

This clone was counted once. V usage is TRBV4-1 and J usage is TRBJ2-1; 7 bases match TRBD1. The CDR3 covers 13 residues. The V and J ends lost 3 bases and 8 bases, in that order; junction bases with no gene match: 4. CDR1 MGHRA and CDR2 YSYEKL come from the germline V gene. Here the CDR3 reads CASSHNRGYEQFF. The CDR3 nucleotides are TGCGCCAGCAGCCACAACAGGGGCTATGAGCAGTTCTTC.

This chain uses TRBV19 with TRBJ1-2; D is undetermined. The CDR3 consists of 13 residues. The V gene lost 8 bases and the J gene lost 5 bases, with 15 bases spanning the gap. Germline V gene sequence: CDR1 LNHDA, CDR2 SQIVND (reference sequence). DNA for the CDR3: TGTGCCAGTGCCACCTTGGAGGGTTATGGCTACACCTTC. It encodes CASATLEGYGYTF.

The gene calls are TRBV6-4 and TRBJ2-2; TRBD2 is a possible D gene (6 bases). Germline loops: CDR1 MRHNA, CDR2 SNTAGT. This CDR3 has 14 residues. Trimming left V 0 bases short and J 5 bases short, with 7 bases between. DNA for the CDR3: TGTGCCAGCAGTGACTCGGGGGGAACCGGGGAGCTGTTTTTT. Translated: CASSDSGGTGELFF.

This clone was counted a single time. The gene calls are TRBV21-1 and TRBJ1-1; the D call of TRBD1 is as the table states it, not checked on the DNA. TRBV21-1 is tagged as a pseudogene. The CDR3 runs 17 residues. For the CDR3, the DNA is TGTGCCAGCAGCAAATGGGGCCGGACAGGCGAGAACACTGAAGCTTTCTTT. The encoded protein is CASSKWGRTGENTEAFF.

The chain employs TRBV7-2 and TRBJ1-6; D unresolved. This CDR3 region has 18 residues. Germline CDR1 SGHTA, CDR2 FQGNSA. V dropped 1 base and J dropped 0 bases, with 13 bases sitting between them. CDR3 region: CASSLVGGPSSYNSPLHF. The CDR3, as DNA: TGTGCCAGCAGCTTAGTTGGAGGGCCGAGCTCCTATAATTCACCCCTCCACTTT.

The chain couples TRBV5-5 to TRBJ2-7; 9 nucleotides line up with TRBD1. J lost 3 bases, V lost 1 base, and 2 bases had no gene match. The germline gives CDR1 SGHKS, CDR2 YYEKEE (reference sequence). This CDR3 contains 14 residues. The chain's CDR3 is CASSLQTGGYEQYF. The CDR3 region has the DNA TGTGCCAGCAGCTTGCAGACAGGGGGCTACGAGCAGTACTTC. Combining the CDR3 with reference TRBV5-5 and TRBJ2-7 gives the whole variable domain DAGVTQSPTHLIKTRGQQVTLRCSPISGHKSVSWYQQVLGQGPQFIFQYYEKEERGRGNFPDRFSARQFPNYSSELNVNALLLGDSALYLCASSLQTGGYEQYFGPGTRLTVT.

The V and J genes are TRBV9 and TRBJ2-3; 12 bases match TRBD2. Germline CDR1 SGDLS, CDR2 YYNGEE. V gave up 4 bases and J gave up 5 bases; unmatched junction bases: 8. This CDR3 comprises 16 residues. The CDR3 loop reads CASSIPSGGGLDTQYF. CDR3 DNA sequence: TGTGCCAGCAGCATCCCTAGCGGGGGGGGCTTAGATACGCAGTATTTT.

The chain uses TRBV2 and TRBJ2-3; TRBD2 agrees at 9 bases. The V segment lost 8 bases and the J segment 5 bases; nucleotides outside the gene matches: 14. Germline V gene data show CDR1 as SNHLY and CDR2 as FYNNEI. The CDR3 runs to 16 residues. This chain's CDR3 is CASFGRASGEVDTQYF. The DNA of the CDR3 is TGTGCCAGCTTCGGTCGTGCTAGCGGGGAGGTAGATACGCAGTATTTT. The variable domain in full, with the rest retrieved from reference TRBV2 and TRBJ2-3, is EPEVTQTPSHQVTQMGQEVILRCVPISNHLYFYWYRQILGQKVEFLVSFYNNEISEKSEIFDDQFSVERPDGSNFTLKIRSTKLEDSAMYFCASFGRASGEVDTQYFGPGTRLTVL.

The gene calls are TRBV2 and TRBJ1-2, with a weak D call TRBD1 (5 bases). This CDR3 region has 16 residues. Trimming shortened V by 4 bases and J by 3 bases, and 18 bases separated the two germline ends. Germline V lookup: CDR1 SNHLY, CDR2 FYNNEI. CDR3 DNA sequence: TGTGCCAGCAGTGCGCAGGGAGGGCAGTTTGACTATGGCTACACCTTC. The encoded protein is CASSAQGGQFDYGYTF.

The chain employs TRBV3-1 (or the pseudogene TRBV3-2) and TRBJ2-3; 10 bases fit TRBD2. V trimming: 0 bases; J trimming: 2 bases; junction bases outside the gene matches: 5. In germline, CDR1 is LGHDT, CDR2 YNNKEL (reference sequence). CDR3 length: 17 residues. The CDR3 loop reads CASSQDRAGGPTDTQYF. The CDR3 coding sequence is TGTGCCAGCAGCCAAGATCGAGCGGGGGGGCCCACAGATACGCAGTATTTT.

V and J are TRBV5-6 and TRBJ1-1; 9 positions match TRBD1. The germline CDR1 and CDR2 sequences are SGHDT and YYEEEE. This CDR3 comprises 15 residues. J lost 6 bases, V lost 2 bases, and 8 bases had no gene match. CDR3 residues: CASSLFTGGQAEAFF. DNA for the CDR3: TGTGCCAGCAGCTTATTTACAGGGGGCCAGGCTGAAGCTTTCTTT. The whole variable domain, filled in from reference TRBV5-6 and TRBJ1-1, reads DAGVTQSPTHLIKTRGQQVTLRCSPKSGHDTVSWYQQALGQGPQFIFQYYEEEERQRGNFPDRFSGHQFPNYSSELNVNALLLGDSALYLCASSLFTGGQAEAFFGQGTRLTVV.